This TCR beta chain was captured in a study of CD8 T cells in ankylosing spondylitis. One entry per CDR3 protein, called by TCRdb with MiXCR from the 5' RACE reads. Here the sample spans some 130,000 distinct CDR3 sequences, 9.3% being singletons. This CDR3 comprises 15 residues. Per germline, CDR1 SNHLY and CDR2 FYNNEI. Germline trimming cut 6 bases from V and 8 bases from J; bases unmatched to any gene: 10. At least ten counts were recorded for this clonotype. What was sequenced was blood, either unsorted or a sorted T cell fraction (not recorded which). The TCR was taken from a male donor with ankylosing spondylitis or in good health (not recorded which). The V gene is TRBV2, the J gene TRBJ2-1; the match to TRBD2 covers 10 bases. The CDR3 is CASRLTSGHFDEQFF. For the CDR3, the DNA is TGTGCCAGCAGGCTGACTAGCGGGCATTTCGATGAGCAGTTCTTC. The full variable domain, with the rest looked up from reference TRBV2 and TRBJ2-1, is EPEVTQTPSHQVTQMGQEVILRCVPISNHLYFYWYRQILGQKVEFLVSFYNNEISEKSEIFDDQFSVERPDGSNFTLKIRSTKLEDSAMYFCASRLTSGHFDEQFFGPGTRLTVL.